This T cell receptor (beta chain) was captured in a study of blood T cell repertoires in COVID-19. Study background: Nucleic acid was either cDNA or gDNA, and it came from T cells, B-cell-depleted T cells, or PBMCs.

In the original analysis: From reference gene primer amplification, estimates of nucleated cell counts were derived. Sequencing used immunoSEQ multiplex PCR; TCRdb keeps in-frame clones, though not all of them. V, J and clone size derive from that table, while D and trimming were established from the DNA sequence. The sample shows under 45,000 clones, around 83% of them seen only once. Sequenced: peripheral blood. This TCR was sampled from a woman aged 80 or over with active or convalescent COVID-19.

CDR3 DNA sequence: TGTGCCAGCTCACCAGGGGCAGCCAAAAACATTCAGTACTTC. It codes for CASSPGAAKNIQYF. V is TRBV18 and J is TRBJ2-4; D is possibly TRBD1 (5 bases). Germline assignment: CDR1 KGHSH and CDR2 LQKENI. Between the trimmed V and J ends, which lost 2 bases and 0 bases, there was a span of 5 bases. The CDR3 runs 14 residues.